This T cell receptor beta chain was profiled in a study of Ad26.COV2.S vaccination and SARS-CoV-2 variants. Germline V CDR1 and CDR2: MNHEY, SVGAGI. The V segment lost 6 bases and the J segment 5 bases; nucleotides outside the gene matches: 0. The CDR3 spans 13 residues. TCRdb keeps only in-frame clones here, not all; method: immunoSEQ multiplex PCR. The sample has around 300,000 clones; approximately 86% are singletons. Documented treatment: some 20 received Ad26.COV2.S at low or high dose, single or two shots; roughly five received placebo; per-sample allocation not given. Sampling was done on day 63 after the first vaccine or placebo injection.

This receptor was obtained from a person aged 18 to 59 who received the Ad26.COV2.S COVID-19 vaccine or a placebo. V and J are TRBV6-5 and TRBJ2-1; 11 positions match TRBD2. The sequencing used peripheral blood, collected in a trial of Ad26.COV2.S vaccine versus placebo. The CDR3: CASRTSGDNEQFF. The CDR3, as DNA: TGTGCCAGCAGGACTAGCGGGGACAATGAGCAGTTCTTC.